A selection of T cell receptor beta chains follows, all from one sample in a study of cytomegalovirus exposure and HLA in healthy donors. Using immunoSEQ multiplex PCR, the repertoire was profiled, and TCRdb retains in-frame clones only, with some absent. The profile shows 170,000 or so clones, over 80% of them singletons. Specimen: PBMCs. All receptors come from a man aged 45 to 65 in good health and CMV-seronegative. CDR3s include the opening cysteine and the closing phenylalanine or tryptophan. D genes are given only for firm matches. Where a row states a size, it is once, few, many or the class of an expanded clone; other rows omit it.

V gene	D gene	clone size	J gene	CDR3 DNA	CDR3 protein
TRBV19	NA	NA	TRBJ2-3	TGTGCCAGTAGCAAAGGAGGGCGCGGGATCGCAGATACGCAGTATTTT	CASSKGGRGIADTQYF
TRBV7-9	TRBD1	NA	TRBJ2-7	TGTGCCAGCAGCTTAGGGCAGGGGGACTACGAGCAGTACTTC	CASSLGQGDYEQYF
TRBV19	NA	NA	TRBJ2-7	TGTGCCAGTAGTATAATGGCAGGGACTCGCTACGAGCAGTACTTC	CASSIMAGTRYEQYF
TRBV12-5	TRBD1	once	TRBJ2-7	TGTGCTAGTGGTTCTGGACAGGGAAGGTCCTACGAGCAGTACTTC	CASGSGQGRSYEQYF
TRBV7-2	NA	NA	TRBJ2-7	TGTGCCAGCAGCCGGGGACACGCCTACGAGCAGTACTTC	CASSRGHAYEQYF
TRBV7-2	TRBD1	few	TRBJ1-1	TGTGCCAGCAGTCTCGGACAGGCTTCAACTGAAGCTTTCTTT	CASSLGQASTEAFF
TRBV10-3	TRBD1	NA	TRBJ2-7	TGTGCCATCAGCCGGGACAGGGTGTCCTACGAGCAGTACTTC	CAISRDRVSYEQYF
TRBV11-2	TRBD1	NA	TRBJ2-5	TGTGCCAGCAGCCCCAGGGGCCCGACAGGGAAGGAGACCCAGTACTTC	CASSPRGPTGKETQYF
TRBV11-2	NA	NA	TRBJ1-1	TGTGCCAGCAGCTTAGATCGGAGGGTGAACACTGAAGCTTTCTTT	CASSLDRRVNTEAFF
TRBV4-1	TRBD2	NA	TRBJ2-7	TGCGCCAGCAGCCCTACCGCCGGGACTAGCGGGAGCCCCCACGAGCAGTACTTC	CASSPTAGTSGSPHEQYF
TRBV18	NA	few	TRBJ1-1	TGTGCCAGCTCACCACGTCTTGAGGCCCAGAACACTGAAGCTTTCTTT	CASSPRLEAQNTEAFF
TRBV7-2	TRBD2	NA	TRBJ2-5	TGTGCCAGCAGCTTTTCTAGCGGGGTGCAAGAGACCCAGTACTTC	CASSFSSGVQETQYF
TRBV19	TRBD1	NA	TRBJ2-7	TGTGCCAGTAGTATCCGACAGGGTCACTACGAGCAGTACTTC	CASSIRQGHYEQYF
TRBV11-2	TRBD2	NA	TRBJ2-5	TGTGCCAGCAGCTCGGGACTAGCGGGGCGGGAGACCCAGTACTTC	CASSSGLAGRETQYF
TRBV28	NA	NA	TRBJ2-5	TGTGCCAGCAGTTTTCTGTGGAGGGTCGGAGAGACCCAGTACTTC	CASSFLWRVGETQYF
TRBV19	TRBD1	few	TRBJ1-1	TGTGCCAGTAGCCGGACAGGCCCTGAAGCTTTCTTT	CASSRTGPEAFF
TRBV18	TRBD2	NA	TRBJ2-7	TGTGCCAGCTCACCTGGAGCGGGAGGCGGGGGCCACGAGCAGTACTTC	CASSPGAGGGGHEQYF
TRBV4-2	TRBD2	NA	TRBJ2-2	TGTGCCAGCAGCCAAGAACTAGCGGGGGCCTCAAACACCGGGGAGCTGTTTTTT	CASSQELAGASNTGELFF
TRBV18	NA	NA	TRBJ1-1	TGTGCCAGCTCGCCAGAACAGGGAAAAACTGAAGCTTTCTTT	CASSPEQGKTEAFF
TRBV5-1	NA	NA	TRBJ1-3	TGCGCCAGCAGCTTGACCGGGGATGGAAACACCATATATTTT	CASSLTGDGNTIYF
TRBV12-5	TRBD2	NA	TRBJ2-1	TGTGCTAGTGTTCTAGCGGGGGCCGACAATGAGCAGTTCTTC	CASVLAGADNEQFF
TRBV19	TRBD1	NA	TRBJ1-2	TGTGCCAGTAGTCCGCGGACAGGGCCGAGCGGCTACACCTTC	CASSPRTGPSGYTF
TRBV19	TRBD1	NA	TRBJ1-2	TGTGCCAGTAGTATAGGGGGACAGGTGCCCTCGGGCTACACCTTC	CASSIGGQVPSGYTF
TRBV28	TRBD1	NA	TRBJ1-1	TGTGCCAGCCCCGCCCCCGGGACAGGGATTTTGAGCACTGAAGCTTTCTTT	CASPAPGTGILSTEAFF
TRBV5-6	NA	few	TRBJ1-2	TGTGCCAGCAGCGGGCAGCCCAACTATGGCTACACCTTC	CASSGQPNYGYTF
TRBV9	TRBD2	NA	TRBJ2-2	TGTGCCAGCAGCGCCTCGGGACTAGTGAACACCGGGGAGCTGTTTTTT	CASSASGLVNTGELFF
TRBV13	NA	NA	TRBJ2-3	TGTGCCAGCAGCTCACCGCTAGATAGTAAGAGGGCCGGGGGCACAGATACGCAGTATTTT	CASSSPLDSKRAGGTDTQYF
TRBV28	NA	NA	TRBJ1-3	TGTGCCAGCAGGGGGGGGGTTTCAGTTTCTGGAAACACCATATATTTT	CASRGGVSVSGNTIYF
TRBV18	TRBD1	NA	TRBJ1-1	TGTGCCAGCCGACAGGGAATGAACACTGAAGCTTTCTTT	CASRQGMNTEAFF
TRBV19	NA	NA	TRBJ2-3	TGTGCCAGTAGTAACCGCCTGACAAACACAGATACGCAGTATTTT	CASSNRLTNTDTQYF
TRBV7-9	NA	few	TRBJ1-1	TGTGCCAGCAGCTTAAACACAGTCGAAGAAGCTTTCTTT	CASSLNTVEEAFF
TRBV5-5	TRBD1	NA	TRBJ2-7	TGTGCCAGCAGCTTGTTAGGGGGCCACGAGCAGTACTTC	CASSLLGGHEQYF
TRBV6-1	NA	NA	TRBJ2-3	TGTGCCAGCAGTGCCGCGGAGGTTAACACGCAGTATTTT	CASSAAEVNTQYF
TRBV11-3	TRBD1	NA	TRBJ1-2	TGTGCCAGCAGCGCAGACAGGGTCGTAGCCAACTATGGCTACACCTTC	CASSADRVVANYGYTF
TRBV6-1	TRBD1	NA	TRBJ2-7	TGTGCCAGCAGTGTGACAGGGACCTCCTACGAGCAGTACTTC	CASSVTGTSYEQYF
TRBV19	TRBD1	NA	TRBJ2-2	TGTGCCAGTGGGACAGAAGCAGTCGCCGGGGAGCTGTTTTTT	CASGTEAVAGELFF
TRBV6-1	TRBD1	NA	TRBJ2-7	TGTGCCAGCAGAACGACAGACAGGGGGCCCTACGAGCAGTACTTC	CASRTTDRGPYEQYF
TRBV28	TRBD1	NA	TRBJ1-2	TGTGCCAGCAAAAGACAGGGTGTCAAAGGCTACACCTTC	CASKRQGVKGYTF
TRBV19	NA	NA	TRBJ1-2	TGTGCCAGTAGTATACCAGGGCACTATGGCTACACCTTC	CASSIPGHYGYTF
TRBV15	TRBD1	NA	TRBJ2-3	TGTGCCACCAGCGGTTGGACAGGGGGGATGGATACGCAGTATTTT	CATSGWTGGMDTQYF
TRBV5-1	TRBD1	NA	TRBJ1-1	TGCGCCAGCAGCTTCAGGACAGGGGGGGGCACTGAAGCTTTCTTT	CASSFRTGGGTEAFF
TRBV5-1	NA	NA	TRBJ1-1	TGCGCCAGCAGCTTGGACAGATCGGCGAACACTGAAGCTTTCTTT	CASSLDRSANTEAFF
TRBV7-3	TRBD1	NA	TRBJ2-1	TGTGCCAGCAGCTCTAATAGAGGGGGCAGGGAGCAGTTCTTC	CASSSNRGGREQFF
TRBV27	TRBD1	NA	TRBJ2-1	TGTGCCAGCAGTTTACTCATTGGGACAGGGCACAATGAGCAGTTCTTC	CASSLLIGTGHNEQFF
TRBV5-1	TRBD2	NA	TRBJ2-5	TGCGCCAGCAGCGACTGGAGGCTTAGGACTAGCAGCCAAGAGACCCAGTACTTC	CASSDWRLRTSSQETQYF
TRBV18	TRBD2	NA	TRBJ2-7	TGTGCCAGCTCGCCGACTAGCGTCTACGAGCAGTACTTC	CASSPTSVYEQYF
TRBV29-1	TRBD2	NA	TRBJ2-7	TGCAGCGTTGGGGACTACTCCTACGAGCAGTACTTC	CSVGDYSYEQYF
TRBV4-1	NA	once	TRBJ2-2	TGCGCCAGCAGCCAAGAGGGGCTTCCGAACACCGGGGAGCTGTTTTTT	CASSQEGLPNTGELFF
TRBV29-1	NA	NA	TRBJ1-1	TGCAGCGCCCGGGACGCGGGGTATACTGAAGCTTTCTTT	CSARDAGYTEAFF
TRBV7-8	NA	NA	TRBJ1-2	TGTGCCAGCAGCTTATCAGGGGATGGCTACACCTTC	CASSLSGDGYTF
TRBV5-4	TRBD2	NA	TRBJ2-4	TGTGCCAGCAGCTCCGGGACTAGCGGGGGTGGAAACATTCAGTACTTC	CASSSGTSGGGNIQYF